The present T cell receptor (beta chain) was sequenced within a study of cytomegalovirus exposure and HLA in healthy donors. The CDR3 length is 12 residues. V was shortened by 4 bases and J by 6 bases, with 11 bases between the two germline ends. CDR1 and CDR2 (germline): SQVTM, ANQGSEA. The PCR employed 60 Vbeta primers together with 13 Jbeta primers. This table comes from immunoSEQ multiplex PCR, and its TCRdb copy is limited to in-frame clones, with some not included. The table shows 85,000 to 130,000 clones, with 71% occurring only once. Findings of the study overall: Based on reports, TCR beta sequences accurately predicted HLA-A and HLA-B alleles for most subjects. In an earlier analysis, in roughly 580 donors, most V segments appeared productive either ~90% or ~30% of the time.

Regarding this clone: As yet, its antigen is unknown.

The V and J genes are TRBV29-1 and TRBJ2-3; the D is unclear. Material for sequencing was PBMCs. This sequence originates from a female donor in good health and CMV-seronegative. The chain's CDR3 is CSVATAPDTQYF. The CDR3 nucleotides are TGCAGCGTTGCTACAGCCCCGGATACGCAGTATTTT.